These T cell receptor beta chains were read from a single sample in a study of post-analysis software for immune sequencing data. TCRdb re-called the PCR reads through MiXCR, storing one row per CDR3 protein. The repertoire consists of about 500,000 distinct CDR3 sequences, with less than 45% occurring once and the leading ten covering around 10%. Sample: blood. These TCRs come from a girl aged 5-17 years with multiple sclerosis. CDR3s include the opening cysteine and the closing phenylalanine or tryptophan. D genes are given only for firm matches.

v_call,d_call,j_call,cdr3_aa
TRBV10-3,TRBD2,TRBJ2-1,CAIRGISELAGINEQFF
TRBV7-8,NA,TRBJ2-6,CASSLARMGMGANVLTF
TRBV30,TRBD1,TRBJ1-2,CAWAPGTGPADYGYTF
TRBV12-3/TRBV12-4,NA,TRBJ1-2,CASSLGSGYTF
TRBV27,TRBD2,NA,CASSLIAGGPGETQYF
TRBV5-1,TRBD1,TRBJ2-7,CASSKGQGVSYEQYF
TRBV27,TRBD2,NA,CASSLTSGRHEQYF
TRBV15,TRBD2,TRBJ2-5,CATSREGRGRETQYF
TRBV5-1,NA,TRBJ2-6,CASSLGGSGANVLTF
TRBV4-1,TRBD2,TRBJ2-1,CASSQGGSGMRGNGQFF
TRBV18,NA,TRBJ2-1,CASSPGGSYDEQFF
TRBV6-2/TRBV6-3,NA,TRBJ1-1,CASSYGGRRGYTEAFF
TRBV14,TRBD2,TRBJ2-7,CASSPSGRAGQYF
TRBV5-5,TRBD1,TRBJ2-7,CASSGTGQGRGYEQYF
TRBV4-3,NA,TRBJ1-2,CASSQESASGFELYGYTF
TRBV25-1,NA,TRBJ1-2,CASSGLLRYTF
TRBV20-1,NA,NA,CSARASGLFMVNEQYF
TRBV5-8,NA,TRBJ2-1,CASSLVDAEQFF
TRBV20-1,NA,TRBJ1-2,CSARRLLEDYTF
TRBV7-2,NA,TRBJ1-1,CASSLDPYTEAFF
TRBV12-3/TRBV12-4,NA,TRBJ2-3,CASSRISKADTQYF
TRBV5-1,NA,TRBJ2-1,CASSLLRVYNEQFF
TRBV27,TRBD2,TRBJ2-7,CASQRGTSGYEQYF
TRBV24-1,NA,TRBJ2-2,CATSDFLGTGELFF
TRBV5-1,TRBD1,TRBJ2-7,CASSYGDRGTYEQYF
TRBV29-1,TRBD1,TRBJ2-7,CSVEVTGRQYF
TRBV4-1,NA,NA,CASSQEGLRQSETQYF
TRBV3-1,NA,TRBJ2-5,CASSQEARETQYF
TRBV12-3/TRBV12-4,NA,TRBJ1-1,CASSVRDIDTEAFF
TRBV5-6,TRBD1,TRBJ2-1,CASRSLWDRGLNEQFF
TRBV11-1,TRBD1,TRBJ2-7,CASSPGQGIGYEQYF
TRBV20-1,NA,TRBJ2-1,CSARSVNEQFF
TRBV29-1,NA,TRBJ1-2,CSVEDVGTNYGYTF
TRBV5-1,TRBD2,TRBJ2-4,CASSLVASGRGEQYF
TRBV5-8,TRBD1,TRBJ2-7,CASSIGTGFHEQYF
TRBV29-1,NA,TRBJ2-7,CSVEGASGYEQYF
TRBV7-9,NA,TRBJ1-2,CASSLPGGGYTF
TRBV20-1,NA,TRBJ2-1,CSAPPTEMGEQFF
TRBV20-1,NA,TRBJ1-2,CSARELGGSYGYTF
TRBV2,NA,TRBJ1-2,CASHRDSNYGYTF
TRBV6-5,NA,TRBJ2-7,CASSYSGRPIDNEQYF
TRBV29-1,TRBD1,TRBJ2-1,CSVEEGQGGDEQFF